The subject of this entry is one T cell receptor (beta chain). The antigen is undetermined. The data derive from a study of T cells in localized non-small cell lung cancer. This table comes from immunoSEQ multiplex PCR, and its TCRdb copy is limited to in-frame clones, with some not included. In the table there are some 71,000 clones, approximately 85% of which are singletons. General study points: Appearances in adjacent lung were noted for a median 57 of the top 100 tumor clones. It remains possible that heterogeneity exists, since only one tumor region was sequenced. Tumor trailed uninvolved adjacent lung in T cell clonality, which peaked there.

Trimming removed 4 bases from V and 3 bases from J, with 9 bases in between. The CDR3 runs to 13 residues. Germline V gene sequence: CDR1 MNHEY, CDR2 SVGAGI. The sequences come from peripheral blood, collected before any cancer treatment. This TCR was recovered from an older female donor with stage I lung adenocarcinoma. The chain has TRBV6-5 and TRBJ1-1; no clear D. The CDR3 region is CASSSQRHTEAFF. In DNA form, the CDR3 reads TGTGCCAGCAGTTCACAACGGCACACTGAAGCTTTCTTT.